Below are 13 T cell receptor beta chains sequenced from a single sample in a study of CD8+ T cells in alopecia areata. Stated treatment: oral pan-JAK inhibitor, 5-10 mg twice daily. cDNA serving as the sequencing template came from extracted, reverse transcribed RNA. TCRdb's table, derived via immunoSEQ multiplex PCR, lists solely in-frame clones and lacks some. This sample carries fewer than 350,000 clones, about three fifths of them seen once, and the ten largest clones take approximately 2%. The input for sequencing was CD4+ T cells sorted from blood, taken at week 24, from a patient treated with tofacitinib. The receptors come from a human donor with alopecia areata.

This chain joins TRBV2 and TRBJ2-3; D may correspond to TRBD1 or TRBD2 (5 bases each). Germline assignment: CDR1 SNHLY and CDR2 FYNNEI. This CDR3 comprises 14 residues. Trimming stripped 4 bases from V and 0 bases from J, with 8 bases between. In DNA, the CDR3 is TGTGCCAGCAGTGGACGGGGCAGCACAGATACGCAGTATTTT. Protein: CASSGRGSTDTQYF.

This clone was observed a single time. The chain combines TRBV11-1 with TRBJ1-1; D uncertain. CDR3 length: 15 residues. CDR1 is SGHAT and CDR2 is FQDESV in the germline V gene (reference sequence). V lost 1 base to trimming and J lost 3 bases, with 12 bases between them. CDR3 residues: CASSLGRWRDTEAFF. The CDR3 bases are TGTGCCAGCAGCTTAGGACGATGGCGGGACACTGAAGCTTTCTTT.

The gene calls are TRBV10-3 and TRBJ1-2, with D possibly matching TRBD1 (5 bases). V shed 7 bases and J shed 5 bases, with 26 bases lying between them. The CDR3 length is 17 residues. Germline CDR1 and CDR2: ENHRY and SYGVKD. This CDR3 is CAINQAGPSGTAYGYTF. DNA for the CDR3: TGTGCCATCAACCAAGCGGGGCCCTCCGGGACGGCTTATGGCTACACCTTC.

The rearrangement joins TRBV4-3 to TRBJ1-5, with no clear D. The CDR3 covers 13 residues. V was clipped by 0 bases and J by 6 bases, with 6 bases between them. Germline assignment: CDR1 LGHNA and CDR2 YSLEER. CDR3 protein: CASSQDHRQPQHF. The CDR3 region has the DNA TGCGCCAGCAGCCAAGACCATCGTCAGCCCCAGCATTTT.

This clone was picked up a small number of times. The chain couples TRBV10-3 to TRBJ2-5, with D perhaps being TRBD1 or TRBD2 (6 bases each). CDR1 and CDR2 from the germline V gene are ENHRY and SYGVKD. The V gene lost 10 bases and the J gene lost 5 bases, with 17 bases spanning the gap. This CDR3 spans 13 amino acids. As DNA, the CDR3 is TGTGCCAGCGGCGCCAAAGGGGGGGAGACCCAGTACTTC. Protein sequence: CASGAKGGETQYF.

The chain employs TRBV30 and TRBJ2-4, with D uncertain. The CDR3 is 14 amino acids. Looked up from germline, CDR1 is GTSNPN and CDR2 is SVGIG (reference sequence). Deletions cut 5 bases from V and 0 bases from J, with 11 bases between. The CDR3 region has the DNA TGTGCCTGGTCCAGATCCCTAGCCAAAAACATTCAGTACTTC. Translating it yields CAWSRSLAKNIQYF.

The rearrangement uses TRBV11-2 and TRBJ2-5; D is ambiguous. V gave up 6 bases and J gave up 1 base, with 9 bases separating them. CDR1 SGHAT and CDR2 FQNNGV come from the germline V gene. The CDR3 runs to 13 residues. The CDR3 region has the DNA TGTGCCAGCAGACCCGCCTTCCAAGAGACCCAGTACTTC. This translates into CASRPAFQETQYF.

This chain's CDR3 is CSAVMGAETQYF. The CDR3 nucleotides are TGCAGCGCTGTGATGGGGGCAGAGACCCAGTACTTC. This chain links TRBV29-1 with TRBJ2-5; possible D gene TRBD1, 6 bases. Germline-derived CDR1 and CDR2 are SQVTM and ANQGSEA. Trimming took off 7 bases at V and 4 bases at J, with 13 bases between the two ends. The CDR3 spans 12 residues.

This clone was found once. The chain joins TRBV15 to TRBJ1-5; D remains unclear. Trimming pared 0 bases from V and 5 bases from J, leaving 5 bases between. Germline CDR1 reads LNHNV; CDR2 reads YYDKDF (reference sequence). The CDR3 sequence is 13 residues long. This chain's CDR3 is CATSRDSDQPQHF. For the CDR3, the DNA is TGTGCCACCAGCAGAGATAGTGATCAGCCCCAGCATTTT.

The J gene is TRBJ2-5, the V gene TRBV7-3; D unresolved. Trimming shortened V by 5 bases and J by 5 bases, and 12 bases separated the two germline ends. Germline CDR1 SGHTA, CDR2 FQGTGA. This CDR3 is 13 amino acids long. As DNA, the CDR3 is TGTGCCAGCAGCAGAGGTGGGCTGGAGACCCAGTACTTC. Translating gives CASSRGGLETQYF.

This clone was counted between two and nine times. The CDR3 coding sequence is TGCAGCGGTCAGGACGGAATATCCTACGAGCAGTACTTC. This encodes CSGQDGISYEQYF. The J gene is TRBJ2-7, the V gene TRBV29-1; the D is unclear. Germline values: CDR1 SQVTM, CDR2 ANQGSEA. The CDR3 is 13 amino acids. V was shortened by 7 bases and J by 1 base, with 14 bases between the two germline ends.

This clone was recorded only once. The genes are TRBV18 and TRBJ2-7; the D gene is possibly TRBD1 (6 bases). V shed 3 bases and J shed 2 bases, with 14 bases lying between them. Per germline, CDR1 KGHSH and CDR2 LQKENI. The CDR3 contains 15 residues. DNA for the CDR3: TGTGCCAGCTCACCGAGCGCAGGGGTAGCCTACGAGCAGTACTTC. Residues: CASSPSAGVAYEQYF.

The chain has TRBV4-1 and TRBJ1-5, with TRBD1 as a possible D gene (6 bases). The V gene lost 0 bases and the J gene lost 7 bases, with 10 bases spanning the gap. The CDR3 spans 14 residues. Germline V gives CDR1 MGHRA, CDR2 YSYEKL. The CDR3 region is CASSQDWGHQPQHF. In nucleotides, the CDR3 is TGCGCCAGCAGCCAAGATTGGGGGCACCAGCCCCAGCATTTT.